The clone carrying this TCR beta chain is termed medium-sized (0.01 to 0.1%). Antigen specificity is unknown. Germline CDR1 MNHNS, CDR2 SASEGT. The CDR3 covers 14 residues. Trimming left V 3 bases short and J 1 base short, with 4 bases between. The protocol was immunoSEQ multiplex PCR, while the TCRdb copy is restricted to in-frame clones and leaves out a portion. The data show tens of thousands of clones, approximately 89% seen once. The data were obtained in a study of a mutant IDH1 vaccine in newly diagnosed glioma. Looking at the study overall: Onset of vaccination occurred 4-6 weeks following radiotherapy alone, or with temozolomide cycles. Males made up about 62% and females roughly 40% of treated patients, whose mean age was around 40 years.

Time point: week 47, end of study. Each dose of the vaccine consisted of 300 ug of mutant IDH1 20-mer peptide, with topical imiquimod. Study-wide results and limits: Variations in leading peripheral T cell clonotypes appeared to have no connection with pseudoprogression.

This chain links TRBV6-1 with TRBJ2-6; D is unclear. The TCR comes from a middle-aged man with glioma. Material: PBMCs, obtained from a glioma patient whose treatment included an IDH1 peptide vaccine. The CDR3 bases are TGTGCCAGCAGTGACCTTTCTGGGGCCAACGTCCTGACTTTC. Translation: CASSDLSGANVLTF.